The T cell receptor (beta chain) under discussion was sequenced for a study of cytomegalovirus exposure and HLA in healthy donors. Study outcomes and limitations: Associated with cytomegalovirus, according to the listing, were 164 TCR beta chains.

On this clone: Antigen: not known.

This CDR3 is built from 18 residues. J was trimmed by 3 bases and V by 4 bases; bases with no gene match: 16. CDR1 is SGHNT and CDR2 is YENEEA in the germline V gene. Libraries were prepared by immunoSEQ multiplex PCR; TCRdb keeps only in-frame clonotypes and omits some of them. The table shows approximately 230,000 clones, with roughly 87% occurring only once. Sequenced input: PBMCs. This TCR came from a man aged 18 to 30 in good health and CMV-seropositive. The chain has TRBV11-3 and TRBJ2-7; TRBD1 aligns across 9 bases. CDR3 DNA sequence: TGTGCCAGCAGCTCACCCTTGGACCCGGGACAGGGATTCTACGAGCAGTACTTC. Its protein is CASSSPLDPGQGFYEQYF.